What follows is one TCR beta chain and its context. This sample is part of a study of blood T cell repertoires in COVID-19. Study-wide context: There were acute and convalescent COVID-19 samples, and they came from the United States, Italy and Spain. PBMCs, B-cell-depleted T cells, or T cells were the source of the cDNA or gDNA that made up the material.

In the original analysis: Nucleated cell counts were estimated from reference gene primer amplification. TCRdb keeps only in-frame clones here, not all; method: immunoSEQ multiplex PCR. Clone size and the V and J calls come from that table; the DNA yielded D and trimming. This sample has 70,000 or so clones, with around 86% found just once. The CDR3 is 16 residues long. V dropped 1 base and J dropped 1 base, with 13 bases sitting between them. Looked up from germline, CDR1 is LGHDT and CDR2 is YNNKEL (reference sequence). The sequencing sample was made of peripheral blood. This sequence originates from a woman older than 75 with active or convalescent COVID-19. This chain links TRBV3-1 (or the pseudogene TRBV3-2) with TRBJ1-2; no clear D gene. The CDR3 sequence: CASSQGAFHSNYGYTF. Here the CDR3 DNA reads TGTGCCAGCAGCCAAGGGGCATTCCACAGTAACTATGGCTACACCTTC.